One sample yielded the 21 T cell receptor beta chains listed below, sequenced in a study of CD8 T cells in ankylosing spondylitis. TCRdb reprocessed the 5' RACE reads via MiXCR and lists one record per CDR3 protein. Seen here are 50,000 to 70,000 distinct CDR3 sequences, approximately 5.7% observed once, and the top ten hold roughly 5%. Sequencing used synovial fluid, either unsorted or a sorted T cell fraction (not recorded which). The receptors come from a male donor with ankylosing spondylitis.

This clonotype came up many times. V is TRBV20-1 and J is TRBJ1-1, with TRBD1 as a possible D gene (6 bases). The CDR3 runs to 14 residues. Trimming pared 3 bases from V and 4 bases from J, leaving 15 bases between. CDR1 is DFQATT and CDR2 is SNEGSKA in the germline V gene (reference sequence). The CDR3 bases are TGCAGTGCTAGGACCCAGGGGTCGGGCACTGAAGCTTTCTTT. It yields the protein CSARTQGSGTEAFF.

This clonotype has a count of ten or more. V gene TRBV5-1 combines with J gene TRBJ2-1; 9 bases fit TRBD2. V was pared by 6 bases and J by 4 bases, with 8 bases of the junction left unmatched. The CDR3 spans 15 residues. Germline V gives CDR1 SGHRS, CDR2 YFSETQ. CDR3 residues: CASIAGVWGYNEQFF. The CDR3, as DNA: TGCGCCAGCATAGCGGGAGTCTGGGGGTACAATGAGCAGTTCTTC. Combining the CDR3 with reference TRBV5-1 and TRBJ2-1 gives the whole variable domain KAGVTQTPRYLIKTRGQQVTLSCSPISGHRSVSWYQQTPGQGLQFLFEYFSETQRNKGNFPGRFSGRQFSNSRSEMNVSTLELGDSALYLCASIAGVWGYNEQFFGPGTRLTVL.

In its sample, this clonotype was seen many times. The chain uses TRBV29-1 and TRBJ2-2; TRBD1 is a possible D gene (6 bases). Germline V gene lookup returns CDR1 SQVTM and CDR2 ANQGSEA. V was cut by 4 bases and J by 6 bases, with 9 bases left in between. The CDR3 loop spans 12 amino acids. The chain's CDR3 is CSVVRTAGELFF. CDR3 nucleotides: TGCAGCGTTGTACGGACAGCCGGGGAGCTGTTTTTT.

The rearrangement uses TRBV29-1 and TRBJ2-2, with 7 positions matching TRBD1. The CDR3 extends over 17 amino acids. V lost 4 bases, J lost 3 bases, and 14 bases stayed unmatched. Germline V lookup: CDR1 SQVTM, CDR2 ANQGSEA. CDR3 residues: CSVARRVGTDYTGELFF. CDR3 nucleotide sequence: TGCAGCGTTGCCCGAAGGGTGGGGACAGACTACACCGGGGAGCTGTTTTTT.

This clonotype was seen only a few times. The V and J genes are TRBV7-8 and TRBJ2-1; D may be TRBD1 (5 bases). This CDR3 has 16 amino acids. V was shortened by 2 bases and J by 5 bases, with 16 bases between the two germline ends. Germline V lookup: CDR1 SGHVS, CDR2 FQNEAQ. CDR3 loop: CASSLRGRALHNEQFF. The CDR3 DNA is TGTGCCAGCAGCTTAAGGGGCAGGGCACTCCACAATGAGCAGTTCTTC.

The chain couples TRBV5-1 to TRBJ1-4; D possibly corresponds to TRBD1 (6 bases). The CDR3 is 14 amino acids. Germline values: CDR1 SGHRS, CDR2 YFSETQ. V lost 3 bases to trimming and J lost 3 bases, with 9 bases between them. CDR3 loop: CASSSGQPNEKLFF. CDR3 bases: TGCGCCAGCAGCTCCGGACAGCCTAATGAAAAACTGTTTTTT.

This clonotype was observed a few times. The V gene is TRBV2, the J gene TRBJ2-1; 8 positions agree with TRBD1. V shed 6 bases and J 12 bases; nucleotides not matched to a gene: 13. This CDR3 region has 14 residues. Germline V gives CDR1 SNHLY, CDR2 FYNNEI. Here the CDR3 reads CASSGQGRAIAQFF. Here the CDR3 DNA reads TGTGCCAGCAGCGGACAGGGTAGGGCAATCGCGCAGTTCTTC.

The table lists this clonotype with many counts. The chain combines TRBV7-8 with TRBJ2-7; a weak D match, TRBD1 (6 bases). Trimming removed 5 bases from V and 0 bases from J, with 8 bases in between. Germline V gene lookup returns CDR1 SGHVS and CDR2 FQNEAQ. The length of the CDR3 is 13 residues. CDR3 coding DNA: TGTGCCAGCAGCCGGGACACCTCCTACGAGCAGTACTTC. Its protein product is CASSRDTSYEQYF.

The CDR3 DNA is TGTGCCACCAGCAGAGATCCCCAGACGCCGGGCCAAGAGACCCAGTACTTC. It codes for CATSRDPQTPGQETQYF. This chain joins TRBV15 and TRBJ2-5; D uncertain. V was trimmed by 0 bases and J by 1 base, leaving 15 bases between them. The CDR3 is made up of 17 amino acids. Germline-derived CDR1 and CDR2 are LNHNV and YYDKDF (reference sequence).

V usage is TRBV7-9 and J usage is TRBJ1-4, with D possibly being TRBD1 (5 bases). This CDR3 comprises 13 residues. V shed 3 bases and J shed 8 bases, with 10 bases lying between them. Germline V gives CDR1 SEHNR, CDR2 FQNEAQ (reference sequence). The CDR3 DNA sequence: TGTGCCAGCAGCTTGCAAGGGGTGGAAAAACTGTTTTTT. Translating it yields CASSLQGVEKLFF.

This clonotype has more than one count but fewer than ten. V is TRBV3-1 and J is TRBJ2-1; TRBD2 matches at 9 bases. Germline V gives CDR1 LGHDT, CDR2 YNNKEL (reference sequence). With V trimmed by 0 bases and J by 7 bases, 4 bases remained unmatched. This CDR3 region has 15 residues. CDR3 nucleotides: TGTGCCAGCAGCCAAGATTCCACTAGCGGGAATGAGCAGTTCTTC. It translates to CASSQDSTSGNEQFF.

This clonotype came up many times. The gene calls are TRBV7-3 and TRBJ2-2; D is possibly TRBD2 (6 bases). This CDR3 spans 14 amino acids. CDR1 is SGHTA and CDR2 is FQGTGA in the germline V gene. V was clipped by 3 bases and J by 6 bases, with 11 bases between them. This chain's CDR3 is CASSLTRNSGELFF. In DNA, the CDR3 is TGTGCCAGCAGCTTGACTAGAAATTCCGGGGAGCTGTTTTTT.

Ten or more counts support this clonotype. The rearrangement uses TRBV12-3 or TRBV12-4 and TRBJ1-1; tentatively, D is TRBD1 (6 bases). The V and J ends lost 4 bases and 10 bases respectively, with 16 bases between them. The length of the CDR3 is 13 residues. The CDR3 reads CASSSIVGGAAFF. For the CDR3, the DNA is TGTGCCAGCAGTTCAATCGTAGGGGGGGCAGCTTTCTTT.

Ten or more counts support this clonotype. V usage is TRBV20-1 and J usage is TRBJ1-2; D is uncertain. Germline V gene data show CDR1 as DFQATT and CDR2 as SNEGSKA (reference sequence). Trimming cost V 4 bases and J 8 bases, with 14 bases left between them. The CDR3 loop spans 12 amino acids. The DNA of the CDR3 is TGCAGTGCTACCTCAGACCTACGAGGCTACACCTTC. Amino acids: CSATSDLRGYTF.

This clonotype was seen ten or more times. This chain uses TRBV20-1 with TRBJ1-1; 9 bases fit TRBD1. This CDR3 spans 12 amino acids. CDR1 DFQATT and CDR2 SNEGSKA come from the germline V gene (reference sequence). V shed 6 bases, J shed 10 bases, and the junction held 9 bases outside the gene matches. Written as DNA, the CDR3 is TGCAGTGCCGATAGGACAGGGGAGTCAGCTTTCTTT. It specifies CSADRTGESAFF.

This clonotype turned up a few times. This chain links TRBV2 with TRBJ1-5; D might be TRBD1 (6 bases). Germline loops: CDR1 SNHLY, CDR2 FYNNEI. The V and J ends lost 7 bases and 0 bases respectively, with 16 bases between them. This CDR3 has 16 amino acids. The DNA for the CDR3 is TGTGCCAGCACGGGGGGCGGCGGGAGTAGCAATCAGCCCCAGCATTTT. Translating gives CASTGGGGSSNQPQHF.

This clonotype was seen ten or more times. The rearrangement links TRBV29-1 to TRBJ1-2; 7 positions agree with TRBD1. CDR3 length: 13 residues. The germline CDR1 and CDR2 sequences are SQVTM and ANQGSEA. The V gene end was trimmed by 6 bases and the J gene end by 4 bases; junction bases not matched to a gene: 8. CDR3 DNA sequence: TGCAGCGTCCTGCAGGACAGGTTCTATGGCTACACCTTC. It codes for CSVLQDRFYGYTF.

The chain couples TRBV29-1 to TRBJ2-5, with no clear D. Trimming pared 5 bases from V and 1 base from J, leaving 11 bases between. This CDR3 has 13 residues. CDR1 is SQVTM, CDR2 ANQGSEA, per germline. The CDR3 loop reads CSVTRAGQETQYF. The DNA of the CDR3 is TGCAGCGTTACCCGGGCAGGCCAAGAGACCCAGTACTTC.

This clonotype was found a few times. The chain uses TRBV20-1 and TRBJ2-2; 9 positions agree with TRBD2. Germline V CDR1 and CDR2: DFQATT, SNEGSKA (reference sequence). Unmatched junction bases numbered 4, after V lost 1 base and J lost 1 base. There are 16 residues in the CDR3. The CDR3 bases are TGCAGTGCTAGAGCCGTACTAGCGGGGAACACCGGGGAGCTGTTTTTT. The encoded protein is CSARAVLAGNTGELFF.

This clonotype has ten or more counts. The CDR3 DNA sequence: TGTGCCAGCAGCCTGAACTTAAGGGCAGGGGAGCAGTACTTC. Residues: CASSLNLRAGEQYF. This chain links TRBV14 with TRBJ2-7; D perhaps matches TRBD1 (5 bases). Trimming pared 4 bases from V and 7 bases from J, leaving 17 bases between. Per the germline V gene, CDR1 is SGHDN and CDR2 is FVKESK. There are 14 residues in the CDR3.

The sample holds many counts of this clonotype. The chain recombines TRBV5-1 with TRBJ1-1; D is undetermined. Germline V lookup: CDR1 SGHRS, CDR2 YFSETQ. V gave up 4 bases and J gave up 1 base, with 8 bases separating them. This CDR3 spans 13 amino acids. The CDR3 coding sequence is TGCGCCAGCAGCGAGGGAGGGAACACTGAAGCTTTCTTT. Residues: CASSEGGNTEAFF. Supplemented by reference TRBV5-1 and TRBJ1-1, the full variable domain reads KAGVTQTPRYLIKTRGQQVTLSCSPISGHRSVSWYQQTPGQGLQFLFEYFSETQRNKGNFPGRFSGRQFSNSRSEMNVSTLELGDSALYLCASSEGGNTEAFFGQGTRLTVV.